The rows below give T cell receptor beta chains drawn from one sample of a study of control samples from healthy donors and cancer patients. Libraries were prepared by immunoSEQ multiplex PCR; TCRdb keeps only in-frame clonotypes and omits some of them. The sample records roughly 76,000 clones, 94% being singletons. The sequencing sample was made of blood. These receptors all come from a woman aged 40 to 50 in good health. Both conserved end residues are part of each CDR3. D genes are given only for firm matches. Clone size is stated in some rows and not others, as once, few, many or a class when expanded.

D gene | clone size | J gene | V gene | CDR3 DNA | CDR3 protein
NA | NA | TRBJ2-3 | TRBV5-1 | TGCGCCAGCAGCTTGGCAGGGGACTATCGGCAGTATTTT | CASSLAGDYRQYF
NA | NA | TRBJ2-7 | TRBV9 | TGTGCCAGCAGCGTAGGCGGATCCGCGCAATACGAGCAGTACTTC | CASSVGGSAQYEQYF
TRBD1 | NA | TRBJ1-2 | TRBV5-4 | TGTGCCAGCAGCTCGGCCCGGGACAGGGGTTATGGCTACACCTTC | CASSSARDRGYGYTF
NA | NA | TRBJ2-7 | TRBV6-5 | TGTGCCAGCAGTTTGGACCGGGCCAGCACGTACGAGCAGTACTTC | CASSLDRASTYEQYF
NA | NA | TRBJ2-3 | TRBV21-1 | TGTGCCAGCAGCAAGCCGGGACTAGGAACAGATACGCAGTATTTT | CASSKPGLGTDTQYF
TRBD1 | NA | TRBJ1-1 | TRBV19 | TGTGCCAGTAGTGGCCAGGGGGCCGTAGCTTTCTTT | CASSGQGAVAFF
NA | NA | TRBJ2-1 | TRBV7-6 | TGTGCCAGCAGCCTTGACAGGTCTACAGGCAATGAGCAGTTCTTC | CASSLDRSTGNEQFF
NA | NA | TRBJ1-2 | TRBV7-9 | TGTGCCAGCAGCTTACTAGGGGATTATGGCTACACCTTC | CASSLLGDYGYTF
TRBD2 | NA | TRBJ2-7 | TRBV9 | TGTGCCAGCAGCGCGCCAGGGGGACTAGCGGGTGAGCAGTACTTC | CASSAPGGLAGEQYF
NA | NA | TRBJ2-1 | TRBV7-9 | TGTGCCAGCAGCTCAGGGGACGGTCACTACAATGAGCAGTTCTTC | CASSSGDGHYNEQFF
NA | NA | TRBJ2-7 | TRBV12-3/TRBV12-4 | TGTGCCAGCAGTCACCAGGGTCCCGAGCAGTACTTC | CASSHQGPEQYF
TRBD1 | NA | TRBJ1-2 | TRBV29-1 | TGCAGCGCCGGACAGGGAGGTGGCTACACCTTC | CSAGQGGGYTF
NA | NA | TRBJ2-2 | TRBV10-2 | TGCGCCAGCAATCCGACAGATAGACAGGATGGCACCGGGGAGCTGTTTTTT | CASNPTDRQDGTGELFF
TRBD2 | NA | TRBJ2-7 | TRBV27 | TGTGCCAGCAGTGCGGGACTAGCGTTTACCTACGAGCAGTACTTC | CASSAGLAFTYEQYF
NA | NA | TRBJ1-2 | TRBV19 | TGTGCCAGTAGTCCACGGAGAATAGGAGGGGATGGCTACACCTTC | CASSPRRIGGDGYTF
NA | NA | TRBJ2-3 | TRBV5-1 | TGCGCCAGCACCCAGGGGGGTAGCGGGGAAGATACGCAGTATTTT | CASTQGGSGEDTQYF
NA | NA | TRBJ2-3 | TRBV7-3 | TGTGCCAGCAGCTTAGGGGGCTCGGCAGATACGCAGTATTTT | CASSLGGSADTQYF
TRBD1 | NA | TRBJ2-5 | TRBV7-7 | TGTGCTAGCAGCTTAGGCCCGGGACAGGGTGGGGAGACCCAGTACTTC | CASSLGPGQGGETQYF
NA | NA | TRBJ2-1 | TRBV7-9 | TGTGCCAGCGGCCCTTTTTTCAATGAGCAGTTCTTC | CASGPFFNEQFF
NA | NA | TRBJ2-2 | TRBV6-5 | TGTGCCAGCAGTTACTCGAACGGGTGGAGCGGGGAGCTGTTTTTT | CASSYSNGWSGELFF
NA | NA | TRBJ1-1 | TRBV2 | TGTGCCAGCAGTGTATTACAGGTGAACACTGAAGCTTTCTTT | CASSVLQVNTEAFF
TRBD1 | NA | TRBJ1-1 | TRBV2 | TGTGCCAGCAGGGGGGGACAGGGCACTGAAGCTTTCTTT | CASRGGQGTEAFF
NA | NA | TRBJ2-2 | TRBV2 | TGTGCCAGCAGCGAAATGCCGGCCACCGGGGAGCTGTTTTTT | CASSEMPATGELFF
TRBD1 | NA | TRBJ1-1 | TRBV28 | TGTGCCAGCGGTAACAGGGGCACTGAAGCTTTCTTT | CASGNRGTEAFF
NA | NA | TRBJ1-1 | TRBV7-9 | TGTGCCAGCAGCCGCGATATGAACACTGAAGCTTTCTTT | CASSRDMNTEAFF
NA | NA | TRBJ2-1 | TRBV27 | TGTGCCAGCAGTTCGGGACTCCCCGACGTGCAGTTCTTC | CASSSGLPDVQFF
NA | once | TRBJ1-6 | TRBV19 | TGTGCCAGTAGTAACCAGGGGCGCGTTTCACCCCTCCACTTT | CASSNQGRVSPLHF
NA | NA | TRBJ2-7 | TRBV4-1 | TGCGCCAGCAGTCAAACCGGAGACAGCGTCTACGAGCAGTACTTC | CASSQTGDSVYEQYF
NA | NA | TRBJ1-1 | TRBV9 | TGTGCCAGCAGCGTAACGGGGGGAACTGAAGCTTTCTTT | CASSVTGGTEAFF
NA | NA | TRBJ1-1 | TRBV15 | TGTGCCACCAGCAGAGGAGGCGGACGAGGGGTCCCTGAAGCTTTCTTT | CATSRGGGRGVPEAFF
TRBD1 | NA | TRBJ1-1 | TRBV30 | TGTGCCTGGAGTCAGACAGGGTTGGGCACTGAAGCTTTCTTT | CAWSQTGLGTEAFF
NA | NA | TRBJ2-5 | TRBV28 | TGTGCCAGCAGTTTTGCGAAACGGGACTCCGGGGGGCTGTTGTACCGCCAAGAGACCCAGTACTTC | CASSFAKRDSGGLLYRQETQYF
NA | NA | TRBJ1-3 | TRBV6-5 | TGTGCCAGCAGATCCCAGGGTTACGGAAACACCATATATTTT | CASRSQGYGNTIYF
NA | NA | TRBJ2-2 | TRBV5-1 | TGCGCCAGCAGTCCGACAGGGAACACCGGGGAGCTGTTTTTT | CASSPTGNTGELFF
NA | NA | TRBJ1-3 | TRBV7-2 | TGTGCCAGCAGCCCCCCCGCGGCGCGCTCTGGAAACACCATATATTTT | CASSPPAARSGNTIYF
NA | NA | TRBJ1-6 | TRBV7-9 | TGTGCCAGCAGCTTGGATTATGGAGGCGAGAATTCACCCCTCCACTTT | CASSLDYGGENSPLHF
NA | NA | TRBJ1-1 | TRBV30 | TGTGCCTGCAGAACGAGGGAAACCACTGAAGCTTTCTTT | CACRTRETTEAFF
NA | once | TRBJ2-7 | TRBV7-9 | TGTGCCAGCAGCCCAGCCCGGGATCTATACGAGCAGTACTTC | CASSPARDLYEQYF
NA | NA | TRBJ2-7 | TRBV6-5 | TGTGCCAGCAGGACAGGTTACGAGCAGTACTTC | CASRTGYEQYF
NA | NA | TRBJ1-2 | TRBV5-6 | TGTGCCAGCAGCTTGGTGGGCAGGGGCGAGCATGGCTACACCTTC | CASSLVGRGEHGYTF
NA | NA | TRBJ1-1 | TRBV19 | TGTGCCAGTAGTATTGGGGGGGGAAACACTGAAGCTTTCTTT | CASSIGGGNTEAFF
NA | once | TRBJ2-1 | TRBV24-1 | TGTGCCACCAGGGAAGGCGTGGAGGGTTACAATGAGCAGTTCTTC | CATREGVEGYNEQFF
NA | once | TRBJ2-7 | TRBV5-4 | TGTGCCAGCAGCTTGAGGGTAAGCGAGCAGTACTTC | CASSLRVSEQYF
NA | NA | TRBJ2-2 | TRBV9 | TGTGCCAGCAGCGTAAAGGGCAGAGCGAACACCGGGGAGCTGTTTTTT | CASSVKGRANTGELFF
TRBD1 | NA | TRBJ1-2 | TRBV5-6 | TGTGCCAGCAGCTTCCCCACCTTAACAGGGGCCGCGTATGAGGATGGCTACACCTTC | CASSFPTLTGAAYEDGYTF
NA | NA | TRBJ2-1 | TRBV11-2 | TGTGCCAGCAGCTTATCGATGTACAATGAGCAGTTCTTC | CASSLSMYNEQFF
NA | NA | TRBJ1-5 | TRBV19 | TGTGCCAGTAGTATACAGGGAGGCAATCAGCCCCAGCATTTT | CASSIQGGNQPQHF
NA | NA | TRBJ2-7 | TRBV2 | TGTGCCAGCTCCTATGACTACGAGCAGTACTTC | CASSYDYEQYF
NA | NA | TRBJ1-2 | TRBV7-9 | TGTGCCAGCAGCTTCGGAAGGGCAGGTTCCTATGGCTACACCTTC | CASSFGRAGSYGYTF
NA | NA | TRBJ1-5 | TRBV7-3 | TGTGCCAGCAGCCCCCCCCACAGGGTTGGCAATCAGCCCCAGCATTTT | CASSPPHRVGNQPQHF
TRBD2 | once | TRBJ2-2 | TRBV6-6 | TGTGCCAGCAGTCCGACTAGCGACAACACCGGGGAGCTGTTTTTT | CASSPTSDNTGELFF
TRBD2 | NA | TRBJ2-7 | TRBV6-5 | TGTGCCAGCAAAAAACCGGGACTAGAGTCGGGCGAGCAGTACTTC | CASKKPGLESGEQYF
NA | once | TRBJ2-1 | TRBV18 | TGTGCCAGCTCCGGGGGGCTTTCGACCTACAATGAGCAGTTCTTC | CASSGGLSTYNEQFF
NA | NA | TRBJ1-1 | TRBV7-9 | TGTGCCAGCAGCTTAGCCTCAGGGGCTCGGGAAGCTTTCTTT | CASSLASGAREAFF